These 13 T cell receptor beta chains were all obtained from the same sample, sequenced in a study of T cell repertoires in cytomegalovirus infection. TCRdb reanalysed the reads using MiXCR and keeps one entry per CDR3 protein. The sample carries more than 200,000 distinct CDR3 sequences, roughly 10% recorded once. Sequenced material: PBMCs. Every receptor here comes from a human donor in good health (CMV status not recorded). Some clones in this sample may be carry-over from other donors' samples.

This clonotype was recorded at least ten times. The chain combines TRBV14 with TRBJ2-6; tentatively, D is TRBD1 (6 bases). Germline loops: CDR1 SGHDN, CDR2 FVKESK. The CDR3 is made up of 18 amino acids. Trimming shortened V by 2 bases and J by 1 base, and 15 bases separated the two germline ends. The CDR3 bases are TGTGCCAGCAGCCAATTCGGACAGTCCACTTCTGGGGCCAACGTCCTGACTTTC. Translation gives CASSQFGQSTSGANVLTF.

The J gene is TRBJ2-7, the V gene TRBV6-1; D gene uncertain. CDR1 and CDR2 from the germline V gene are MNHNS and SASEGT. This CDR3 has 13 amino acids. V gave up 7 bases and J gave up 3 bases, with 13 bases separating them. CDR3 sequence: CASTSAGNYEQYF. The CDR3 nucleotides read TGTGCCAGCACCTCCGCTGGTAACTACGAGCAGTACTTC.

This clonotype showed up many times. J is TRBJ1-2 and V is TRBV7-2; 7 bases agree with TRBD1. This CDR3 comprises 15 residues. Losses at the gene ends were 5 bases for V and 4 bases for J; bases not matched to a gene: 10. CDR1 SGHTA and CDR2 FQGNSA come from the germline V gene. This chain's CDR3 is CASSLDRDSRYGYTF. CDR3 bases: TGTGCCAGCAGCCTGGACCGGGACAGCCGCTATGGCTACACCTTC.

About this clonotype itself: This may come from a read error, since a much larger clone is one base off. CDR3 DNA: TGTGCCAACAGCCCACGGGCGGGGGCAGATACGCAGTATTTT. Amino acids: CANSPRAGADTQYF. The V and J genes are TRBV7-2 and TRBJ2-3, with 7 bases aligning to TRBD2. The germline V gene has CDR1 SGHTA and CDR2 FQGNSA. This CDR3 has 14 residues. The full variable domain, in which reference TRBV7-2 and TRBJ2-3 provide the parts outside the CDR3, is GAGVSQSPSNKVTEKGKDVELRCDPISGHTALYWYRQSLGQGLEFLIYFQGNSAPDKSGLPSDRFSAERTGGSVSTLTIQRTQQEDSAVYLCANSPRAGADTQYFGPGTRLTVL.

In its sample, this clonotype was seen many times. The gene calls are TRBV7-2 and TRBJ2-7, with unresolved D. Germline CDR1 SGHTA, CDR2 FQGNSA. Trimming stripped 1 base from V and 3 bases from J, with 13 bases between. The CDR3 is made up of 15 amino acids. The CDR3 sequence: CASSLDPGSDYEQYF. The DNA for the CDR3 is TGTGCCAGCAGCTTAGATCCCGGTTCGGACTACGAGCAGTACTTC.

The chain uses TRBV20-1 and TRBJ2-4; tentative D call: TRBD1 (5 bases). Trimming removed 6 bases at V and 2 bases at J, with 20 bases between. The CDR3 has 16 residues. Germline V gene sequence: CDR1 DFQATT, CDR2 SNEGSKA (reference sequence). CDR3 residues: CSAPAGQSVTKNIQYF. CDR3 coding DNA: TGCAGTGCCCCGGCAGGGCAATCTGTGACCAAAAACATTCAGTACTTC.

This clonotype appeared many times. The CDR3 region is CASSSEGGGTEAFF. The CDR3 DNA is TGTGCCAGCAGCTCGGAGGGAGGGGGTACTGAAGCTTTCTTT. The rearrangement joins TRBV7-2 to TRBJ1-1; a possible D gene is TRBD1 (6 bases). CDR1 is SGHTA and CDR2 is FQGNSA in the germline V gene. V lost 4 bases and J 5 bases, leaving 14 bases between the germline ends. The CDR3 runs 14 residues.

This clonotype was recorded at least ten times. J is TRBJ2-1 and V is TRBV19; no definite D call. The V and J ends lost 2 bases and 10 bases respectively, with 15 bases between them. The germline V gene has CDR1 LNHDA and CDR2 SQIVND (reference sequence). CDR3 length equals 14 residues. CDR3 in amino acids: CASSINTHTREQFF. The CDR3 region has the DNA TGTGCCAGTAGTATAAACACCCATACAAGGGAGCAGTTCTTC.

In this sample, this clonotype turned up many times. The V and J genes are TRBV20-1 and TRBJ2-7; 7 bases align to TRBD1. Germline V gene lookup returns CDR1 DFQATT and CDR2 SNEGSKA (reference sequence). The CDR3 spans 13 residues. Written as DNA, the CDR3 is TGCAGCGCAGACAGGGCAACTGCCGGCGAGCAGTACTTC. Residues: CSADRATAGEQYF.

This clonotype was seen a few times. J is TRBJ1-1 and V is TRBV5-1, with a tentative D call TRBD1 (5 bases). Trimming pared 4 bases from V and 5 bases from J, leaving 24 bases between. This CDR3 spans 17 amino acids. The V gene's germline CDR1 is SGHRS and CDR2 YFSETQ. This CDR3 is CASSTRDGATGGTEAFF. The CDR3 DNA sequence: TGCGCCAGCAGCACCCGGGACGGAGCAACAGGAGGTACTGAAGCTTTCTTT.

This clonotype was seen a few times. The CDR3 sequence: CSARQGSDQPQHF. In DNA form, the CDR3 reads TGCAGCGCCCGACAGGGGTCGGATCAGCCCCAGCATTTT. The V call is TRBV29-1, the J call TRBJ1-5; 8 bases are a match to TRBD1. CDR3 size: 13 residues. The V and J ends lost 7 bases and 5 bases, in that order; junction bases with no gene match: 7. Germline V gene lookup returns CDR1 SQVTM and CDR2 ANQGSEA.

This clonotype was picked up many times. CDR3 protein: CASSLAGTRNNEQFF. CDR3 nucleotides: TGTGCCAGCAGCTTAGCCGGGACTAGAAACAATGAGCAGTTCTTC. The V call is TRBV7-2, the J call TRBJ2-1; 8 positions agree with TRBD2. This CDR3 contains 15 residues. Losses at the gene ends were 0 bases for V and 5 bases for J; bases not matched to a gene: 3. Looked up from germline, CDR1 is SGHTA and CDR2 is FQGNSA. The full variable domain, its missing parts supplied by reference TRBV7-2 and TRBJ2-1, is GAGVSQSPSNKVTEKGKDVELRCDPISGHTALYWYRQSLGQGLEFLIYFQGNSAPDKSGLPSDRFSAERTGGSVSTLTIQRTQQEDSAVYLCASSLAGTRNNEQFFGPGTRLTVL.

This clonotype was picked up many times. The gene calls are TRBV6-2 or TRBV6-3 and TRBJ2-7, with 13 bases identical to TRBD2. CDR1 is MNHEY and CDR2 is SVGEGT in the germline V gene. There are 15 residues in the CDR3. Trimming took 4 bases from V and 3 from J; bases not matched to a gene: 3. CDR3 in amino acids: CASSSGTSGNYEQYF. The DNA for the CDR3 is TGTGCCAGCAGTTCCGGGACTAGCGGGAACTACGAGCAGTACTTC.